Shown below are 26 T cell receptor beta chains from a single sample sequenced in a study of blood T cells in healthy people across ages (dated by TCRdb to the mid-2010s). The library was made by 5' RACE. Sequencing relied on an Illumina HiSeq 2500. A second about 7 to 11 cycle PCR used a sample-barcoded 5' primer and a J-beta primer mix. The public reads were run again by TCRdb, first through fastp at Q25 and then through MiXCR, and only productive beta chains were kept. Each record represents a unique CDR3 protein, reported with the most common genes and DNA among its rows. This sample has hundreds of thousands of distinct CDR3 sequences in its table, and 20% to 25% of those were observed once. The top ten clonotypes cover about 20% of the sample. The sequencing input was blood. The receptors shown here come from a man between 65 and 85 years old in good health.

J is TRBJ2-7 and V is TRBV20-1; D possibly corresponds to TRBD2 (6 bases). The length of the CDR3 is 13 residues. Germline V gene lookup returns CDR1 DFQATT and CDR2 SNEGSKA (reference sequence). With 6 bases removed from V and 2 bases from J, the gap between germline ends came to 14 bases. In DNA form, the CDR3 reads TGCAGTGCCACGGGAGCCGGGGCCTACGAGCAGTACTTC. Its protein product is CSATGAGAYEQYF.

A few counts support this clonotype. The chain is built from TRBV29-1 and TRBJ2-1; TRBD1 matches at 8 bases. The CDR3 contains 11 residues. Per germline, CDR1 SQVTM and CDR2 ANQGSEA. Losses at the gene ends were 5 bases for V and 7 bases for J; bases not matched to a gene: 1. CDR3 in amino acids: CSVYRGNEQFF. The CDR3 DNA follows: TGCAGCGTTTACAGGGGGAATGAGCAGTTCTTC.

The V call is TRBV10-3, the J call TRBJ2-3, with 10 bases identical to TRBD2. Germline loops: CDR1 ENHRY, CDR2 SYGVKD. This CDR3 region has 13 residues. Trimming removed 6 bases from V and 6 bases from J; junction bases left unmatched: 3. This CDR3 is CAIRRTSGDTQYF. CDR3 bases: TGTGCCATCAGGAGGACTAGCGGCGATACGCAGTATTTT.

CDR3 DNA: TGTGCCAGCTCGGCGGGGTACGCGGCCGAGCAGTACTTC. Translation: CASSAGYAAEQYF. The chain has TRBV12-3 or TRBV12-4 and TRBJ2-7, with D possibly being TRBD2 (6 bases). The CDR3 contains 13 residues. The V end was cut by 8 bases, the J end by 6 bases, with 17 bases between.

The chain couples TRBV18 to TRBJ1-6; D unclear. CDR1 is KGHSH, CDR2 LQKENI, per germline. The CDR3 is 15 residues long. Trimming took off 0 bases at V and 8 bases at J, with 11 bases between the two ends. CDR3 sequence (DNA): TGTGCCAGCTCACCACCGAAAATTGGAGATTCACCCCTCCACTTT. It specifies CASSPPKIGDSPLHF. The variable domain in full, completed from reference TRBV18 and TRBJ1-6, reads NAGVMQNPRHLVRRRGQEARLRCSPMKGHSHVYWYRQLPEEGLKFMVYLQKENIIDESGMPKERFSAEFPKEGPSILRIQQVVRGDSAAYFCASSPPKIGDSPLHFGNGTRLTVT.

This chain uses TRBV24-1 with TRBJ1-5; tentatively, D is TRBD1 (6 bases). The CDR3 loop spans 18 amino acids. Germline assignment: CDR1 KGHDR and CDR2 SFDVKD. V lost 3 bases and J 0 bases, leaving 17 bases between the germline ends. The CDR3: CATSDRPTDRFSNQPQHF. The CDR3 DNA reads TGTGCCACCAGTGATCGCCCCACCGACAGGTTTAGCAATCAGCCCCAGCATTTT.

The chain is built from TRBV6-6 and TRBJ1-5; D call uncertain. Germline-derived CDR1 and CDR2 are MNHNY and SVGAGI (reference sequence). Trimming cost V 7 bases and J 5 bases, with 9 bases left between them. The CDR3 has 12 residues. CDR3 region: CASTDRDQPQHF. As DNA, the CDR3 is TGTGCCAGCACGGACCGGGATCAGCCCCAGCATTTT.

The gene calls are TRBV3-1 and TRBJ1-6; D gene ambiguous. CDR1 is LGHDT, CDR2 YNNKEL, per germline (reference sequence). The CDR3 is 14 residues long. V lost 4 bases to trimming and J lost 7 bases, with 11 bases between them. CDR3 sequence reads: CASSPGIRNSPLHF. CDR3 nucleotide sequence: TGTGCCAGCAGCCCCGGGATCCGAAATTCACCCCTCCACTTT.

This clonotype was counted only a few times. This sequence joins TRBV4-2 and TRBJ2-7; 9 bases match TRBD2. V lost 3 bases and J lost 5; bases outside the gene matches: 8. This CDR3 spans 15 amino acids. CDR1 is LGHNA and CDR2 is YNFKEQ in the germline V gene. In DNA, the CDR3 is TGTGCCAGCAGCCAGTGGACTAGCGTCCCTGACGAGCAGTACTTC. It is translated as CASSQWTSVPDEQYF.

This clonotype was seen a handful of times. The CDR3 loop is CASSRLPHNQPQHF. For the CDR3, the DNA is TGTGCCAGCAGCCGACTCCCTCACAATCAGCCCCAGCATTTT. The rearrangement uses TRBV7-2 and TRBJ1-5; no reliable D call. Germline CDR1 is SGHTA and CDR2 is FQGNSA. Between the trimmed V and J ends, which lost 5 bases and 3 bases, there was a span of 11 bases. The CDR3 contains 14 residues.

The chain employs TRBV6-1 and TRBJ1-3; the match to TRBD1 covers 7 bases. Germline CDR1 and CDR2: MNHNS and SASEGT. The CDR3 loop spans 17 amino acids. The trim removed 2 bases at V and 1 base at J, leaving 8 bases unmatched. CDR3 sequence reads: CASSELRGQSSGNTIYF. CDR3 sequence (DNA): TGTGCCAGCAGTGAACTAAGGGGACAGTCATCTGGAAACACCATATATTTT.

This clonotype was found a few times. The chain links TRBV7-9 to TRBJ2-5, with TRBD2 matching over 12 bases. The trim removed 5 bases at V and 4 bases at J, leaving 11 bases unmatched. The CDR3 is made up of 17 amino acids. Germline-derived CDR1 and CDR2 are SEHNR and FQNEAQ (reference sequence). The CDR3 DNA reads as TGTGCCAGCAGCCGAGAAACTACGGGACTAGCGGGAGAGACCCAGTACTTC. Protein product: CASSRETTGLAGETQYF.

The chain recombines TRBV7-8 with TRBJ2-2, with D unclear. This CDR3 is 14 amino acids long. V shed 5 bases and J shed 5 bases, with 12 bases lying between them. Germline V lookup: CDR1 SGHVS, CDR2 FQNEAQ. CDR3 residues: CASSPNARTGELFF. CDR3 nucleotides: TGTGCCAGCAGCCCAAACGCGAGAACCGGGGAGCTGTTTTTT. Together with reference TRBV7-8 and TRBJ2-2, the CDR3 gives the full variable domain: GAGVSQSPRYKVAKRGQDVALRCDPISGHVSLFWYQQALGQGPEFLTYFQNEAQLDKSGLPSDRFFAERPEGSVSTLKIQRTQQEDSAVYLCASSPNARTGELFFGEGSRLTVL.

This clonotype was seen a handful of times. The rearrangement links TRBV20-1 to TRBJ2-5; D perhaps matches TRBD2 (5 bases). The last part of the DNA fits TRBJ2-7 better; the J call may be wrong. The germline V gene encodes CDR1 DFQATT and CDR2 SNEGSKA (reference sequence). This CDR3 region has 13 residues. CDR3 protein: CSARRTATYEQYF. As DNA, the CDR3 is TGCAGTGCCAGGAGGACGGCGACCTACGAGCAGTACTTC.

This sequence joins TRBV14 and TRBJ1-2, with 7 bases lining up with TRBD1. Trimming took 4 bases from V and 2 from J; bases not matched to a gene: 7. The CDR3 consists of 15 residues. Germline CDR1 SGHDN, CDR2 FVKESK. In DNA form, the CDR3 reads TGTGCCAGCAGCCGAAGGACAGGCGGAAACTATGGCTACACCTTC. It translates to CASSRRTGGNYGYTF.

This chain links TRBV9 with TRBJ2-1, with TRBD2 matching over 9 bases. CDR1 SGDLS and CDR2 YYNGEE come from the germline V gene. V dropped 0 bases and J dropped 7; count of bases not matched to a gene: 23. The CDR3 has 21 residues. CDR3 protein: CASSVAARAGGPIGGPNEQFF. The CDR3 bases are TGTGCCAGCAGCGTAGCGGCCCGGGCGGGAGGGCCAATTGGGGGCCCAAATGAGCAGTTCTTC.

The chain joins TRBV4-2 to TRBJ2-5, with 10 bases aligning to TRBD2. The end of the DNA is better explained by TRBJ2-7, so the J call may be wrong. CDR3 size: 15 residues. Germline V lookup: CDR1 LGHNA, CDR2 YNFKEQ. The DNA for the CDR3 is TGTGCCAGCAGCCAAGGTCAGCTAGCGGGAGTCGAGCAGTACTTC. Residues: CASSQGQLAGVEQYF.

This clonotype was detected a few times. The chain is built from TRBV7-8 and TRBJ1-2; the match to TRBD1 covers 7 bases. There are 12 residues in the CDR3. V was clipped by 6 bases and J by 9 bases; unmatched bases: 7. The germline CDR1 and CDR2 sequences are SGHVS and FQNEAQ. CDR3: CASRSTGLRYTF. CDR3 DNA sequence: TGTGCCAGCAGATCGACAGGGTTACGCTACACCTTC.

The rearrangement links TRBV20-1 to TRBJ1-1; possible D gene TRBD1, 5 bases. The CDR3 totals 13 residues. V lost 5 bases and J lost 3, with 13 bases in between. The germline CDR1 and CDR2 sequences are DFQATT and SNEGSKA (reference sequence). The CDR3 is CSADVTGDTEAFF. The CDR3 DNA sequence: TGCAGTGCTGACGTGACGGGGGACACTGAAGCTTTCTTT.

Only a few counts were recorded for this clonotype. An end of the junction does not agree with germline; a read error may underlie this. The V gene is TRBV5-1, the J gene TRBJ1-1, with D possibly matching TRBD1 (5 bases). From germline, CDR1 is SGHRS and CDR2 YFSETQ. The CDR3 totals 14 residues. The CDR3, as DNA: TGCGCCAGCAGCTTACCCCCGGAGGGGACTGGAGCTTTCTTT. As protein: CASSLPPEGTGAFF.

This clonotype has just a few counts. The J gene is TRBJ1-3, the V gene TRBV3-1; D is ambiguous. In germline, CDR1 is LGHDT, CDR2 YNNKEL (reference sequence). The length of the CDR3 is 16 residues. The V end lost 0 bases, the J end lost 0 bases, and 9 bases lay between the germline ends. The CDR3 bases are TGTGCCAGCAGCCAAGATGGAGGGAACTCTGGAAACACCATATATTTT. This sequence encodes CASSQDGGNSGNTIYF.

This chain joins TRBV9 and TRBJ2-3; 12 nucleotides line up with TRBD2. The CDR3 sequence is 16 residues long. The germline gives CDR1 SGDLS, CDR2 YYNGEE. With 0 bases clipped from V and 4 bases from J, the junction kept 3 bases outside the gene matches. The CDR3 reads CASSVGGLAGADTQYF. In nucleotides, the CDR3 is TGTGCCAGCAGCGTAGGGGGACTAGCGGGCGCAGATACGCAGTATTTT.

In this sample, this clonotype turned up a few times. The genes are TRBV15 and TRBJ2-1; D is ambiguous. The CDR3 extends over 14 amino acids. The V gene's germline CDR1 is LNHNV and CDR2 YYDKDF (reference sequence). V gave up 0 bases and J gave up 4 bases, with 7 bases separating them. The DNA of the CDR3 is TGTGCCACCAGCAGAGACCTAGGGTACAATGAGCAGTTCTTC. It encodes CATSRDLGYNEQFF.

This clonotype came up a few times. The chain employs TRBV11-2 and TRBJ1-4; the D gene is possibly TRBD1 (6 bases). The CDR3 contains 14 residues. The germline V gene has CDR1 SGHAT and CDR2 FQNNGV. The germline V and J ends were trimmed by 6 bases and 7 bases, with 15 bases remaining between them. CDR3 bases: TGTGCCAGCAGATTACAGGGAACCACTGAAAAACTGTTTTTT. Translation gives CASRLQGTTEKLFF.

This clonotype has just a few counts. The chain is built from TRBV9 and TRBJ1-1, with 7 bases lining up with TRBD1. CDR1 and CDR2 from the germline V gene are SGDLS and YYNGEE. The CDR3 has 14 residues. After removal of 6 bases from V and 1 base from J, the junction contained 6 bases not matched to a gene. The CDR3 bases are TGTGCCAGCACCCCGGGACAGAGGAACACTGAAGCTTTCTTT. Its protein product is CASTPGQRNTEAFF.

This clonotype has more than one count but fewer than ten. The chain carries TRBV20-1 and TRBJ2-5, with D maybe TRBD2 (5 bases). V shed 2 bases and J shed 4 bases, with 8 bases lying between them. Per germline, CDR1 DFQATT and CDR2 SNEGSKA (reference sequence). This CDR3 is built from 12 residues. In DNA, the CDR3 is TGCAGTGCTAGACCTGGGAGAGAGACCCAGTACTTC. Translation: CSARPGRETQYF.